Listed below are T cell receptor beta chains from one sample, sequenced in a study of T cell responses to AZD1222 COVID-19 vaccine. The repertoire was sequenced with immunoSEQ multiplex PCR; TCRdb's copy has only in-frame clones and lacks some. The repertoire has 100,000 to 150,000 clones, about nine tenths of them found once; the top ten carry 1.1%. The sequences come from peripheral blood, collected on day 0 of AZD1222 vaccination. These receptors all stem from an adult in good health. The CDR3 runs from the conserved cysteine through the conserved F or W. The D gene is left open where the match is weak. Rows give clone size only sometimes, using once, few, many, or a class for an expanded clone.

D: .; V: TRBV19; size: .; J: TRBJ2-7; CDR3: CASARLVPPYEQYF; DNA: TGTGCCAGTGCGAGACTTGTACCCCCCTACGAGCAGTACTTC
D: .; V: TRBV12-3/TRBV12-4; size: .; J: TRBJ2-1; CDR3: CASSPRGVREQFF; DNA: TGTGCCAGCAGCCCTCGGGGTGTGAGGGAGCAGTTCTTC
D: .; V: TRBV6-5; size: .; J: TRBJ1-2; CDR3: CASNPVYGYTF; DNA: TGTGCCAGCAACCCAGTCTATGGCTACACCTTC
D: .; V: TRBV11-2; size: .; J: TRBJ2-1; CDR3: CASSLGNEQFF; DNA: TGTGCCAGCAGCTTGGGGAATGAGCAGTTCTTC
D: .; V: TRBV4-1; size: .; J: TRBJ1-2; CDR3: CASSQVLVGGGYTF; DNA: TGCGCCAGCAGCCAAGTCCTCGTCGGAGGAGGCTACACCTTC
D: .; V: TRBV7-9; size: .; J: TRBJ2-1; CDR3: CASSLVKSYNEQFF; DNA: TGTGCCAGCAGCTTAGTAAAGTCTTACAATGAGCAGTTCTTC
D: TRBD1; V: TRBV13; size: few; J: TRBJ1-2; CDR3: CASTEDRGGYGYTF; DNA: TGTGCCAGCACCGAAGACAGGGGGGGCTATGGCTACACCTTC
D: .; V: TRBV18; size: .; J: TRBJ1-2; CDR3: CASSPSTGSGKNYGYTF; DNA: TGTGCCAGCTCACCATCGACAGGAAGTGGGAAGAACTATGGCTACACCTTC
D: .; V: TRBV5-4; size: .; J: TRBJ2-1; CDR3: CASSPWATDNEQFF; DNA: TGTGCCAGCAGCCCCTGGGCGACAGATAATGAGCAGTTCTTC
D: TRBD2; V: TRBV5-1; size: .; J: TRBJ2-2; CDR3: CASSLTTSENTGELFF; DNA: TGCGCCAGCAGCCTGACGACTAGCGAGAACACCGGGGAGCTGTTTTTT
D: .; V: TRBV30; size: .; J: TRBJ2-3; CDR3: CAWCLLSTDTQYF; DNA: TGTGCCTGGTGTTTACTGTCCACAGATACGCAGTATTTT
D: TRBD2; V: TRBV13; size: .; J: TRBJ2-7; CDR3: CASSLSGTSGVRGSYEQYF; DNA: TGTGCCAGCAGCTTATCCGGGACTAGCGGGGTCCGGGGCTCCTACGAGCAGTACTTC
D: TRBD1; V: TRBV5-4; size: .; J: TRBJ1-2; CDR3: CASSLTSGGARGYTF; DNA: TGTGCCAGCAGCTTGACTTCAGGGGGCGCGCGGGGCTACACCTTC
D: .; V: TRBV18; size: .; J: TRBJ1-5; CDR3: CASRPSSRSNQPQHF; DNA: TGTGCCAGCCGACCATCGAGTCGGAGCAATCAGCCCCAGCATTTT
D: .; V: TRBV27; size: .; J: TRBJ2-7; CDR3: CASSSPSTLAYEQYF; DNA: TGTGCCAGCAGTTCTCCCTCTACCCTCGCCTACGAGCAGTACTTC
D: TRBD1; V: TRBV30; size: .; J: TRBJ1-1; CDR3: CAWSVWTGKVNTEAFF; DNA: TGTGCCTGGAGTGTTTGGACAGGGAAGGTGAACACTGAAGCTTTCTTT
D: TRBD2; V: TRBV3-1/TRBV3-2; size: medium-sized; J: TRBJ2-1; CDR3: CASSPGLAGFEQFF; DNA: TGTGCCAGCAGCCCGGGACTAGCGGGGTTTGAGCAGTTCTTC
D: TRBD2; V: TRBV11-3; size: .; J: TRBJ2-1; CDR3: CASSLGSSGNNEQFF; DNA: TGTGCCAGCAGCTTAGGGTCTAGCGGAAACAATGAGCAGTTCTTC
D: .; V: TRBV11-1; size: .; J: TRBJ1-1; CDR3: CASSPRIGISEAFF; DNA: TGTGCCAGCAGCCCAAGGATCGGGATCTCTGAAGCTTTCTTT
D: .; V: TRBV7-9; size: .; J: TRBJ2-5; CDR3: CASRNGRETQYF; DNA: TGTGCCAGCAGAAACGGGAGAGAGACCCAGTACTTC
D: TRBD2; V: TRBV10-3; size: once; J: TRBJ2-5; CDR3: CAISTAGDGAETQYF; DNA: TGTGCCATCAGTACGGCGGGAGATGGTGCAGAGACCCAGTACTTC
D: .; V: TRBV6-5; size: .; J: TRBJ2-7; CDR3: CASSRGSEQYF; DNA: TGTGCCAGCAGCCGAGGGAGCGAGCAGTACTTC
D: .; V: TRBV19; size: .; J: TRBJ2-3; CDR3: CASSIAVSATDTQYF; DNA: TGTGCCAGTAGTATAGCGGTGTCAGCCACAGATACGCAGTATTTT
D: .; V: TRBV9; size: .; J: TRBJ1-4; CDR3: CASSLDPGINEKLFF; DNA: TGTGCCAGCAGCCTCGATCCAGGGATCAATGAAAAACTGTTTTTT
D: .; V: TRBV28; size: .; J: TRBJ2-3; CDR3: CASSFTRVRDTDTQYF; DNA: TGTGCCAGCAGTTTTACGCGGGTTCGGGACACAGATACGCAGTATTTT
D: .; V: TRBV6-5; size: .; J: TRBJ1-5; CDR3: CASRTDFLGPQHF; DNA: TGTGCCAGCAGAACCGACTTTCTCGGGCCCCAGCATTTT
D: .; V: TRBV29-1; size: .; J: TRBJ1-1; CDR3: CSVVRVMNTEAFF; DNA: TGCAGCGTTGTCCGGGTCATGAACACTGAAGCTTTCTTT
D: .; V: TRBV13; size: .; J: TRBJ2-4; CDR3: CASSLGGDAKNIQYF; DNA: TGTGCCAGCAGCTTAGGCGGGGATGCCAAAAACATTCAGTACTTC
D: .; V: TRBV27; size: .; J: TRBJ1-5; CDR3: CASSSSGSQHF; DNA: TGTGCCAGCAGTTCGTCAGGGTCCCAGCATTTT